The rows below give T cell receptor beta chains drawn from one sample of a study of radiotherapy plus CTLA-4 blockade in lung cancer. TCRdb's copy holds only in-frame clones and misses some; the assay was immunoSEQ multiplex PCR. This table has 35,000 to 55,000 clones, 65% to 70% appearing once. The sample here was peripheral blood, taken from a patient treated with radiotherapy plus ipilimumab. These receptors were obtained from a human donor with non-small cell lung cancer who had a partial response to radiotherapy plus ipilimumab. Both conserved end residues are part of each CDR3. D genes are given only for firm matches. Clone size is not always given. Where it is, it says once, few, many or a class for expanded clones.

clone_size j_call d_call v_call cdr3_aa cdr3_nt
. TRBJ1-2 TRBD1 TRBV2 CASSDSGGVYGYTF TGTGCCAGCAGTGACTCAGGGGGAGTCTATGGCTACACCTTC
. TRBJ2-1 TRBD1 TRBV29-1 CSVRQGGYNEQFF TGCAGCGTTCGACAGGGGGGTTACAATGAGCAGTTCTTC
once TRBJ2-3 TRBD1 TRBV5-1 CASSLGQGSTDTQYF TGCGCCAGCAGCTTGGGACAGGGTAGCACAGATACGCAGTATTTT
. TRBJ1-1 . TRBV5-4 CASSPRNTEAFF TGTGCCAGCAGTCCCAGGAACACTGAAGCTTTCTTT
once TRBJ2-3 TRBD2 TRBV6-1 CAILAGVFTDTQYF TGTGCCATTCTAGCGGGGGTCTTCACAGATACGCAGTATTTT
. TRBJ2-7 TRBD2 TRBV11-2 CASSLGTRGYEQYF TGTGCCAGCAGCTTGGGGACTAGGGGGTACGAGCAGTACTTC
. TRBJ2-7 TRBD1 TRBV15 CATSRDRGESYEQYF TGTGCCACCAGCAGGGACAGGGGGGAGTCCTACGAGCAGTACTTC
. TRBJ2-7 TRBD1 TRBV4-3 CASSLGQGLSYEQYF TGCGCCAGCAGCCTAGGACAGGGCCTATCCTACGAGCAGTACTTC
. TRBJ1-4 TRBD1 TRBV6-5 CASRPTGGNEKLFF TGTGCCAGCAGGCCGACAGGGGGTAATGAAAAACTGTTTTTT
few TRBJ2-1 . TRBV13 CASSLISYEQFF TGTGCCAGCAGCTTAATCAGTTATGAGCAGTTCTTC
. TRBJ1-5 . TRBV10-2 CASGLGSNQPQHF TGCGCCAGCGGGCTTGGGAGCAATCAGCCCCAGCATTTT
. TRBJ2-5 TRBD2 TRBV5-1 CASREGGRAMETQYF TGCGCCAGCCGGGAGGGCGGGAGGGCCATGGAGACCCAGTACTTC
. TRBJ1-1 . TRBV13 CASSLQVRGEAFF TGTGCCAGCAGCTTACAAGTAAGAGGTGAAGCTTTCTTT
. TRBJ1-6 . TRBV30 CAWTGDSYNSPLHF TGTGCCTGGACAGGGGACTCCTATAATTCACCCCTCCACTTT
once TRBJ2-3 TRBD2 TRBV10-3 CAISARTSGGTDTQYF TGTGCCATCAGTGCGAGGACTAGCGGAGGAACAGATACGCAGTATTTT